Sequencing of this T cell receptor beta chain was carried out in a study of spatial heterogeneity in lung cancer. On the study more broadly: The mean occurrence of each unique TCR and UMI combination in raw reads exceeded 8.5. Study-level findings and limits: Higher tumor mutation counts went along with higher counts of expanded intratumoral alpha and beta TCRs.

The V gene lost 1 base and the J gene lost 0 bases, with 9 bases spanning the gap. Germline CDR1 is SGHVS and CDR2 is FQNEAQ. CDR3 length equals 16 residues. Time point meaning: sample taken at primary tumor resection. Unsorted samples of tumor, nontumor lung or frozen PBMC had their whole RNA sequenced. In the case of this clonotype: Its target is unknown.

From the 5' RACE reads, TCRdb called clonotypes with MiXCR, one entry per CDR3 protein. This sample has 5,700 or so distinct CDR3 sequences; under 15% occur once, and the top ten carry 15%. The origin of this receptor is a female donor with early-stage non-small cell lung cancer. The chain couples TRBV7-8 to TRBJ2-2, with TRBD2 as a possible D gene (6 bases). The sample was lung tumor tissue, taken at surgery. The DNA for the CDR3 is TGTGCCAGCAGCTTAGTGGTAGCGGCGAACACCGGGGAGCTGTTTTTT. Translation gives CASSLVVAANTGELFF.